These T cell receptor beta chains were read from a single sample in a study of response to subunit inactivated influenza vaccine. MiXCR was run by TCRdb on the RT-PCR reads, yielding one entry per CDR3 protein. The data contain fewer than 550,000 distinct CDR3 sequences, around 25% of them singletons. This specimen was CD4+ T cells sorted from PBMCs, taken around 5 days after vaccination. The receptors were gathered from a man aged 45 to 65 who received an inactivated influenza vaccine. The CDR3 runs from the conserved cysteine through the conserved F or W. The D gene is left open where the match is weak. Not every row has a clone size; where given, it reads once, few, many or a size class.

d_gene: NA
abundance: few
v_gene: TRBV5-1
j_gene: TRBJ2-2
CDR3aa: CASSVADLNTGELFF
CDR3nt: TGCGCCAGCAGCGTCGCAGACCTCAACACCGGGGAGCTGTTTTTT

d_gene: NA
abundance: few
v_gene: TRBV20-1
j_gene: TRBJ2-1
CDR3aa: CSARYDSSSYNEQFF
CDR3nt: TGCAGTGCTAGGTACGACTCGAGCTCCTACAATGAGCAGTTCTTC

d_gene: NA
abundance: NA
v_gene: TRBV12-3/TRBV12-4
j_gene: TRBJ1-5
CDR3aa: CASSLGVGGTPREPQHF
CDR3nt: TGTGCCAGCAGTTTAGGCGTGGGAGGGACACCCCGAGAGCCCCAGCATTTT

d_gene: NA
abundance: many
v_gene: TRBV7-8
j_gene: TRBJ2-1
CDR3aa: CASREGYGNEQFF
CDR3nt: TGTGCCAGCAGGGAGGGGTACGGTAATGAGCAGTTCTTC

d_gene: NA
abundance: NA
v_gene: TRBV7-2
j_gene: TRBJ1-2
CDR3aa: CASSRRASTFGYTF
CDR3nt: TGTGCCAGCAGTCGCAGGGCGAGTACATTTGGCTACACCTTC

d_gene: TRBD2
abundance: NA
v_gene: TRBV7-6
j_gene: TRBJ2-6
CDR3aa: CASSKLAGEIGANVLTF
CDR3nt: TGTGCCAGCAGCAAACTAGCGGGAGAAATTGGGGCCAACGTCCTGACTTTC

d_gene: TRBD1
abundance: many
v_gene: TRBV5-5
j_gene: TRBJ2-2
CDR3aa: CASSPLGQRTGELFF
CDR3nt: TGTGCCAGCAGCCCGCTGGGACAGCGCACCGGGGAGCTGTTTTTT

d_gene: NA
abundance: NA
v_gene: TRBV24-1
j_gene: TRBJ2-1
CDR3aa: CATSEGQYRYEQFF
CDR3nt: TGTGCCACCAGTGAGGGACAATATCGATATGAGCAGTTCTTC

d_gene: NA
abundance: NA
v_gene: TRBV7-2
j_gene: TRBJ1-1
CDR3aa: CASSWKDTEAFF
CDR3nt: TGTGCCAGCAGTTGGAAGGACACTGAAGCTTTCTTT

d_gene: NA
abundance: few
v_gene: TRBV20-1
j_gene: TRBJ2-1
CDR3aa: CSARVGDIRYNEQFF
CDR3nt: TGCAGTGCTAGAGTCGGGGATATTAGATACAATGAGCAGTTCTTC

d_gene: TRBD2
abundance: NA
v_gene: TRBV24-1
j_gene: TRBJ2-1
CDR3aa: CATSDGLAGGAEQFF
CDR3nt: TGTGCCACCAGTGACGGACTAGCGGGAGGAGCTGAGCAGTTCTTC